This passage covers 15 T cell receptor beta chains from one sample sequenced in a study of pediatric ulcerative colitis. The data were produced by immunoSEQ multiplex PCR, yet TCRdb's version contains in-frame clones alone and is incomplete. The repertoire has more than 50,000 clones, about 80% of them found once; the top ten carry around 4.9%. The sequencing input was blood. These receptor sequences come from a boy aged 10-17 years with moderate ulcerative colitis.

CDR3 residues: CASSLAIGQGMGEQYF. The CDR3 DNA sequence: TGTGCCAGCAGCTTAGCGATAGGACAGGGAATGGGCGAGCAGTACTTC. The chain uses TRBV7-9 and TRBJ2-7; 8 bases align to TRBD1. V shed 0 bases and J 6 bases; nucleotides not matched to a gene: 10. The CDR3 sequence is 16 residues long. Germline V gene sequence: CDR1 SEHNR, CDR2 FQNEAQ (reference sequence).

This chain connects TRBV11-2 to TRBJ2-1, with 11 nucleotides matching TRBD1. Trimming at V came to 1 base and at J to 4 bases, leaving 3 bases not matched to a gene. The germline V gene has CDR1 SGHAT and CDR2 FQNNGV. The CDR3 totals 16 residues. DNA of the CDR3: TGTGCCAGCAGCTTAGTAGGACAGGGGGCTTACAATGAGCAGTTCTTC. It yields the protein CASSLVGQGAYNEQFF.

This clone was observed a handful of times. The chain recombines TRBV6-4 with TRBJ1-3; the match to TRBD1 covers 9 bases. The V gene's germline CDR1 is MRHNA and CDR2 SNTAGT. V shed 2 bases and J 4 bases; nucleotides not matched to a gene: 3. The CDR3 is 15 residues long. The CDR3 here is CASSDVDRGGNTIYF. DNA for the CDR3: TGTGCCAGCAGTGACGTCGACAGGGGGGGAAACACCATATATTTT.

This clone has just a few counts. The chain recombines TRBV18 with TRBJ1-1; no firm D call. V was shortened by 0 bases and J by 0 bases, with 5 bases between the two germline ends. There are 14 residues in the CDR3. Germline V gene lookup returns CDR1 KGHSH and CDR2 LQKENI. The CDR3 spells CASSPPGLNTEAFF. The CDR3 DNA sequence: TGTGCCAGCTCACCACCGGGGTTGAACACTGAAGCTTTCTTT.

The chain has TRBV7-7 and TRBJ2-5; a possible D gene is TRBD1 (6 bases). Germline V gives CDR1 SSHAT, CDR2 FNYEAQ (reference sequence). CDR3 length equals 14 residues. Trimming stripped 2 bases from V and 3 bases from J, with 10 bases between. The chain's CDR3 is CASSLRTEEETQYF. CDR3 nucleotides: TGTGCCAGCAGCTTAAGGACAGAAGAAGAGACCCAGTACTTC.

This clone is a singleton in its sample. The chain employs TRBV27 and TRBJ1-1; the match to TRBD1 covers 7 bases. The germline CDR1 and CDR2 sequences are MNHEY and SMNVEV (reference sequence). The CDR3 spans 16 residues. The J segment lost 5 bases and the V segment lost 6 bases, leaving 15 bases of the junction unmatched. In DNA, the CDR3 is TGTGCCAGCAGGCCCGCGACAGGGATCTGGAAAACTGAAGCTTTCTTT. It translates to CASRPATGIWKTEAFF.

CDR3 protein: CASSQFGGAKTEAFF. CDR3 in DNA: TGTGCCAGCAGCCAATTCGGGGGCGCGAAAACTGAAGCTTTCTTT. V and J are TRBV6-5 and TRBJ1-1, with D possibly matching TRBD1 (6 bases). The CDR3 totals 15 residues. V was clipped by 6 bases and J by 5 bases, with 19 bases between them. Germline CDR1 reads MNHEY; CDR2 reads SVGAGI.

The rearrangement links TRBV4-3 to TRBJ2-6; D tentatively reads TRBD1 or TRBD2 (5 bases each). Germline V CDR1 and CDR2: LGHNA, YSLEER. This CDR3 spans 18 amino acids. V lost 2 bases and J lost 0, with 14 bases in between. The CDR3 DNA sequence: TGCGCCAGCAGCCAATGGGGGTCTTTAAGCTCTGGGGCCAACGTCCTGACTTTC. Translation: CASSQWGSLSSGANVLTF.

The V and J genes are TRBV28 and TRBJ2-7, with D uncertain. CDR1 is MDHEN, CDR2 SYDVKM, per germline. The CDR3 sequence is 12 residues long. V shed 2 bases and J shed 9 bases, with 11 bases lying between them. The CDR3 region is CASSLGIGRQYF. DNA of the CDR3: TGTGCCAGCAGTTTAGGGATTGGTCGGCAGTACTTC. Full variable domain (remainder filled in from reference TRBV28 and TRBJ2-7): DVKVTQSSRYLVKRTGEKVFLECVQDMDHENMFWYRQDPGLGLRLIYFSYDVKMKEKGDIPEGYSVSREKKERFSLILESASTNQTSMYLCASSLGIGRQYFGPGTRLTVT.

The chain employs TRBV29-1 and TRBJ1-1, with D uncertain. Trimming removed 8 bases from V and 1 base from J, with 11 bases in between. Germline CDR1 and CDR2: SQVTM and ANQGSEA. The CDR3 is 12 amino acids. The CDR3: CSCAHGNTEAFF. CDR3 nucleotides: TGCAGCTGCGCCCATGGGAACACTGAAGCTTTCTTT.

The chain uses TRBV29-1 and TRBJ2-7, with D perhaps matching TRBD2 (6 bases). In germline, CDR1 is SQVTM, CDR2 ANQGSEA. The CDR3 runs to 15 residues. Deletions cut 4 bases from V and 6 bases from J, with 22 bases between. CDR3 nucleotides: TGCAGCGTTGCCGAGGGGCTTCTAGGACTACGCGAGCAGTACTTC. Protein sequence: CSVAEGLLGLREQYF.

This clone is a singleton in its sample. The chain joins TRBV4-3 to TRBJ2-1; D not resolved. The CDR3 sequence is 14 residues long. Trimming removed 4 bases from V and 3 bases from J, with 10 bases in between. The V gene's germline CDR1 is LGHNA and CDR2 YSLEER. The CDR3 DNA reads as TGCGCCAGCAGCCCGTCCGAACTCTACAATGAGCAGTTCTTC. It specifies CASSPSELYNEQFF.

V usage is TRBV10-2 and J usage is TRBJ2-2; 10 bases are shared with TRBD2. The CDR3 runs to 15 residues. CDR1 and CDR2 from the germline V gene are WSHSY and SAAADI. The V and J ends lost 2 bases and 7 bases, in that order; junction bases with no gene match: 4. CDR3 residues: CASSEIAGGIGELFF. The CDR3 DNA is TGCGCCAGCAGTGAGATAGCGGGGGGAATCGGGGAGCTGTTTTTT.

The rearrangement links TRBV6-1 to TRBJ1-2; D unclear. CDR3 length equals 13 residues. Trimming cost V 2 bases and J 7 bases, with 11 bases left between them. Germline V gives CDR1 MNHNS, CDR2 SASEGT. The CDR3 sequence is CASSEIGSAGYTF. The CDR3 DNA is TGTGCCAGCAGTGAAATAGGGAGTGCTGGCTACACCTTC.

The CDR3 coding sequence is TGTGCCAGCAGCCGCGACACCGGGGAGCTGTTTTTT. Translating gives CASSRDTGELFF. The chain links TRBV9 to TRBJ2-2; no firm D call. The V gene lost 4 bases and the J gene lost 3 bases, with 4 bases spanning the gap. Germline values: CDR1 SGDLS, CDR2 YYNGEE. This CDR3 spans 12 amino acids.